In its sample, the clone carrying this TCR beta chain is medium-sized. The antigen remains unidentified. Whole-study findings and limits: Tumor Treg TCRs overlapped most with tumor naive CD4+ cells.

TRBV12-4/TRBJ1-2 clonotypes were amplified with adaptor-ligated barcode primers. TCRdb re-analysed the multiplex PCR reads in MiXCR, keeping a single row per CDR3 protein. Counted here are about 1,300 distinct CDR3 sequences, approximately 19% occurring once; the ten biggest clones make up 28%. The V end was cut by 2 bases, the J end by 6 bases, with 7 bases between. The CDR3 sequence is 12 residues long. The specimen was naive CD4+ T cells sorted from blood. Sample subset: naive CD4+ T cells, CD4+CD45RA+CD25-. The rearrangement uses TRBV12-3 or TRBV12-4 and TRBJ1-2; no definite D call. This receptor was obtained from a female donor with breast cancer. The CDR3 loop is CASSLPQNGYTF. CDR3 bases: TGTGCCAGCAGTTTACCCCAGAATGGCTACACCTTC.